These 10 T cell receptor beta chains were all obtained from the same sample, sequenced in a study of T cell responses to AZD1222 COVID-19 vaccine. Sequencing used immunoSEQ multiplex PCR; TCRdb keeps in-frame clones, though not all of them. The profile shows 100,000 to 120,000 clones, 85% to 95% of them singletons. The source material was peripheral blood, sampled on day 0 of AZD1222 vaccination. The receptors were sampled from an adult in good health.

The V gene is TRBV6-5, the J gene TRBJ1-4; TRBD1 matches at 7 bases. J was trimmed by 7 bases and V by 7 bases; bases with no gene match: 12. The germline CDR1 and CDR2 sequences are MNHEY and SVGAGI. CDR3 length equals 15 residues. The CDR3 nucleotides are TGTGCCAGCAAAGGGGGAGACAGGGTTAGTGAAAAACTGTTTTTT. Translated, it gives CASKGGDRVSEKLFF.

The chain combines TRBV27 with TRBJ2-5; D possibly corresponds to TRBD1 (5 bases). This CDR3 is built from 14 residues. V lost 3 bases, J lost 1 base, and 9 bases lay in between. Looked up from germline, CDR1 is MNHEY and CDR2 is SMNVEV (reference sequence). This chain's CDR3 is CASSFRATQETQYF. The CDR3 coding sequence is TGTGCCAGCAGTTTCAGGGCTACCCAAGAGACCCAGTACTTC.

CDR3 DNA sequence: TGTGCCAGCAGTTCGGGAGACAGGGATAATTCACCCCTCCACTTT. Its protein is CASSSGDRDNSPLHF. This chain connects TRBV28 to TRBJ1-6, with TRBD1 identical over 7 bases. The CDR3 runs 15 residues. The trim removed 4 bases at V and 5 bases at J, leaving 5 bases unmatched. Germline lookup yields CDR1 MDHEN and CDR2 SYDVKM.

In its sample, this clone was seen once. The chain uses TRBV7-6 and TRBJ2-5, with TRBD1 matching over 7 bases. CDR1 and CDR2 (germline): SGHVS, FNYEAQ. The CDR3 is 15 residues long. V lost 5 bases and J lost 2; bases outside the gene matches: 8. CDR3 DNA: TGTGCCAGCAGCCTCCGAGGACAGGTACAAGAGACCCAGTACTTC. Translation gives CASSLRGQVQETQYF.

The V gene is TRBV5-4, the J gene TRBJ1-1; a weak D match, TRBD1 (6 bases). The length of the CDR3 is 15 residues. V lost 4 bases and J lost 1, with 14 bases in between. Germline V CDR1 and CDR2: SGHNT, YYREEE (reference sequence). DNA of the CDR3: TGTGCCAGCAGCCCAGGGACACTCCGGAACACTGAAGCTTTCTTT. Protein product: CASSPGTLRNTEAFF.

The rearrangement links TRBV28 to TRBJ2-1; D gene uncertain. The CDR3 covers 16 residues. Germline V gene data show CDR1 as MDHEN and CDR2 as SYDVKM. V was trimmed by 1 base and J by 0 bases, leaving 10 bases between them. The CDR3 DNA reads as TGTGCCAGCAGTTTATCGACCTTTAGCTCCTACAATGAGCAGTTCTTC. As protein: CASSLSTFSSYNEQFF. The full variable domain, with the rest looked up from reference TRBV28 and TRBJ2-1, is DVKVTQSSRYLVKRTGEKVFLECVQDMDHENMFWYRQDPGLGLRLIYFSYDVKMKEKGDIPEGYSVSREKKERFSLILESASTNQTSMYLCASSLSTFSSYNEQFFGPGTRLTVL.

The CDR3 region is CASSWTPYEQYF. The CDR3 region has the DNA TGTGCCAGCAGTTGGACCCCCTACGAGCAGTACTTC. V and J are TRBV6-2 or TRBV6-3 and TRBJ2-7; no clear D. The length of the CDR3 is 12 residues. The germline V and J ends were trimmed by 4 bases and 2 bases, with 6 bases remaining between them. Germline V gives CDR1 MNHEY, CDR2 SVGEGT.

The V call is TRBV4-1, the J call TRBJ2-5, with 7 bases lining up with TRBD1. Trimming took 4 bases from V and 4 from J; bases not matched to a gene: 12. The germline CDR1 and CDR2 sequences are MGHRA and YSYEKL. This CDR3 has 16 amino acids. The CDR3 DNA reads TGCGCCAGCAGCCTCACCGGGACAGCTATCGGAGAGACCCAGTACTTC. Translation: CASSLTGTAIGETQYF.

The chain employs TRBV4-2 and TRBJ2-7; TRBD1 agrees at 7 bases. After removal of 1 base from V and 3 bases from J, the junction contained 9 bases not matched to a gene. Germline CDR1 LGHNA, CDR2 YNFKEQ. The CDR3 extends over 16 amino acids. This CDR3 is CASSQVEWDSLYEQYF. The DNA for the CDR3 is TGTGCCAGCAGCCAAGTAGAGTGGGACAGTCTCTACGAGCAGTACTTC.

The rearrangement links TRBV28 to TRBJ2-1, with D possibly matching TRBD2 (5 bases). The CDR3 runs to 15 residues. V gave up 3 bases and J gave up 3 bases, with 12 bases separating them. In germline, CDR1 is MDHEN, CDR2 SYDVKM. As DNA, the CDR3 is TGTGCCAGCAGTTTTAGGAGCGGATTCTACAATGAGCAGTTCTTC. The encoded protein is CASSFRSGFYNEQFF.